Listed below are T cell receptor beta chains from one sample, sequenced in a study of identical twins. TCRdb reprocessed the 5' RACE reads via MiXCR and lists one record per CDR3 protein. Altogether 1.5 million to 2 million distinct CDR3 sequences are present, about 31% being singletons, with the ten largest covering approximately 0.25%. Sequencing was performed on cord blood. The source is a newborn girl in good health. Each CDR3 is given with its conserved first and last residue.

CDR3 length: 17; V gene: TRBV7-2; J gene: TRBJ2-1; CDR3 protein: CASRRGVSSGGYNEQFF
CDR3 length: 14; V gene: TRBV2; J gene: TRBJ1-1; CDR3 protein: CATTGDTLNTEAFF
CDR3 length: 16; V gene: TRBV20-1; J gene: TRBJ2-5; CDR3 protein: CSARDLGGGDQETQYF
CDR3 length: 13; V gene: TRBV5-5; J gene: TRBJ2-7; CDR3 protein: CASSFFGTYEQYF
CDR3 length: 15; V gene: TRBV5-5; J gene: TRBJ2-1; CDR3 protein: CASSSWEGPYNEQFF
CDR3 length: 15; V gene: TRBV10-3; J gene: TRBJ2-3; CDR3 protein: CAISDWAASTDTQYF
CDR3 length: 16; V gene: TRBV24-1; J gene: TRBJ2-2; CDR3 protein: CATSDLQGANTGELFF
CDR3 length: 18; V gene: TRBV3-1; J gene: TRBJ2-5; CDR3 protein: CASSPGLAGGLFQETQYF
CDR3 length: 13; V gene: TRBV20-1; J gene: TRBJ1-5; CDR3 protein: CSARLYGNQPQHF
CDR3 length: 13; V gene: TRBV27; J gene: TRBJ1-5; CDR3 protein: CASSRWTGQPQHF
CDR3 length: 14; V gene: TRBV7-8; J gene: TRBJ1-5; CDR3 protein: CASSLLTGAQLQHF
CDR3 length: 14; V gene: TRBV27; J gene: TRBJ2-1; CDR3 protein: CASSLSGLASEQFF
CDR3 length: 14; V gene: TRBV20-1; J gene: TRBJ2-1; CDR3 protein: CSARRPAGNNEQFF
CDR3 length: 14; V gene: TRBV12-3/TRBV12-4; J gene: TRBJ1-5; CDR3 protein: CASGQGLGNQPQHF
CDR3 length: 15; V gene: TRBV20-1; J gene: TRBJ2-4; CDR3 protein: CSARDGRGTKNIQYF
CDR3 length: 13; V gene: TRBV10-3; J gene: TRBJ2-1; CDR3 protein: CAIEGLAGGGQFF
CDR3 length: 14; V gene: TRBV5-6; J gene: TRBJ1-1; CDR3 protein: CASTFPGANTEAFF
CDR3 length: 15; V gene: TRBV7-9; J gene: TRBJ2-5; CDR3 protein: CASSPRTSGQETQYF
CDR3 length: 13; V gene: TRBV4-1; J gene: TRBJ2-7; CDR3 protein: CASSSIGVYEQYF
CDR3 length: 15; V gene: TRBV12-3/TRBV12-4; J gene: TRBJ1-5; CDR3 protein: CASSLKRAGNQPQHF
CDR3 length: 17; V gene: TRBV28; J gene: TRBJ2-1; CDR3 protein: CASSLTSVTGGRNEQFF
CDR3 length: 13; V gene: TRBV6-5; J gene: TRBJ1-2; CDR3 protein: CASSRTQGASYTF
CDR3 length: 15; V gene: TRBV6-6; J gene: TRBJ1-5; CDR3 protein: CASTLTGEGNQPQHF
CDR3 length: 17; V gene: TRBV3-1; J gene: TRBJ2-7; CDR3 protein: CASSSTTSGTFSYEQYF
CDR3 length: 14; V gene: TRBV7-6; J gene: NA; CDR3 protein: CASSLKTGYNEQYF
CDR3 length: 12; V gene: TRBV7-9; J gene: TRBJ1-2; CDR3 protein: CASSPPGHGYTF
CDR3 length: 16; V gene: TRBV2; J gene: TRBJ2-1; CDR3 protein: CASSDNRGRGKSGQFF
CDR3 length: 14; V gene: TRBV19; J gene: TRBJ2-7; CDR3 protein: CASSTTTSDYEQYF
CDR3 length: 14; V gene: TRBV5-1; J gene: TRBJ2-1; CDR3 protein: CASSLIATHNEQFF
CDR3 length: 13; V gene: TRBV3-1; J gene: TRBJ1-2; CDR3 protein: CASSQVQGRGYTF
CDR3 length: 13; V gene: TRBV9; J gene: TRBJ2-1; CDR3 protein: CASSSANSLEQFF
CDR3 length: 14; V gene: TRBV27; J gene: TRBJ1-2; CDR3 protein: CASSPQGVNYGYTF
CDR3 length: 14; V gene: TRBV20-1; J gene: TRBJ2-2; CDR3 protein: CSARASGNTGELFF
CDR3 length: 15; V gene: TRBV20-1; J gene: TRBJ2-7; CDR3 protein: CSAPSVGRSPYEQYF
CDR3 length: 15; V gene: TRBV12-3/TRBV12-4; J gene: TRBJ1-5; CDR3 protein: CASSLLPAGIQPQHF
CDR3 length: 15; V gene: TRBV27; J gene: TRBJ1-2; CDR3 protein: CASSLRPGRNYGYTF
CDR3 length: 16; V gene: TRBV5-1; J gene: TRBJ2-7; CDR3 protein: CASSLAGGHTQEAQYF
CDR3 length: 17; V gene: TRBV7-6; J gene: TRBJ2-7; CDR3 protein: CASSVRGGTSRPYEQYF
CDR3 length: 15; V gene: TRBV6-2/TRBV6-3; J gene: TRBJ2-1; CDR3 protein: CASRYSGGARNEQFF
CDR3 length: 15; V gene: TRBV12-3/TRBV12-4; J gene: TRBJ1-4; CDR3 protein: CASSSQGGADEKLFF
CDR3 length: 15; V gene: TRBV27; J gene: TRBJ2-3; CDR3 protein: CASSLSRPRTDTQYF
CDR3 length: 16; V gene: TRBV3-1; J gene: TRBJ2-3; CDR3 protein: CASSHLERPSTDTQYF
CDR3 length: 11; V gene: TRBV20-1; J gene: NA; CDR3 protein: CSASAVSEQYF
CDR3 length: 17; V gene: TRBV5-1; J gene: TRBJ2-5; CDR3 protein: CASSLAPSQFGQETQYF
CDR3 length: 15; V gene: TRBV20-1; J gene: TRBJ2-1; CDR3 protein: CSATGLAGWGNEQFF
CDR3 length: 15; V gene: TRBV28; J gene: TRBJ2-3; CDR3 protein: CASSFEGPQRDTQYF
CDR3 length: 14; V gene: TRBV10-3; J gene: TRBJ1-2; CDR3 protein: CAISESMQGSGYTF